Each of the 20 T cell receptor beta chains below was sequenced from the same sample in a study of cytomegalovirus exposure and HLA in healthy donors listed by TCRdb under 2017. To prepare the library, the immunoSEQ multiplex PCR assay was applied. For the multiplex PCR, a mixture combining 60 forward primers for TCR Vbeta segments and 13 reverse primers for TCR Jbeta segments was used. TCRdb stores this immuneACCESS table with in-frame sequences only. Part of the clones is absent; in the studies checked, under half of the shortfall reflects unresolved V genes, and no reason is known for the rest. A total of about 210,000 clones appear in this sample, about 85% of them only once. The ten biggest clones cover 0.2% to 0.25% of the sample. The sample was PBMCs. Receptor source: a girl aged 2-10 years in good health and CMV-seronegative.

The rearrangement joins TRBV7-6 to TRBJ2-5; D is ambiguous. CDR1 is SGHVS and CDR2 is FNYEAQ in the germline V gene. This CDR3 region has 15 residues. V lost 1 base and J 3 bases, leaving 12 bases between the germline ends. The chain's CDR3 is CASSLGLTREETQYF. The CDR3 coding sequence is TGTGCCAGCAGCTTAGGATTGACCCGGGAAGAGACCCAGTACTTC.

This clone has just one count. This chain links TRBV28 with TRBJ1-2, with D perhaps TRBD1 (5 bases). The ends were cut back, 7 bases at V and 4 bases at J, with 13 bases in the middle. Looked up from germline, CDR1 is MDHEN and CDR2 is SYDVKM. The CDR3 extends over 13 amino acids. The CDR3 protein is CASMVVGGYGYTF. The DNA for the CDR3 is TGTGCCAGCATGGTTGTGGGGGGCTATGGCTACACCTTC.

CDR3: CAINQPGSEAFF. The CDR3 DNA sequence: TGTGCCATCAATCAACCGGGGTCGGAAGCTTTCTTT. V and J are TRBV10-3 and TRBJ1-1; D is undetermined. V was trimmed by 7 bases and J by 8 bases, leaving 14 bases between them. The CDR3 has 12 amino acids. The germline gives CDR1 ENHRY, CDR2 SYGVKD.

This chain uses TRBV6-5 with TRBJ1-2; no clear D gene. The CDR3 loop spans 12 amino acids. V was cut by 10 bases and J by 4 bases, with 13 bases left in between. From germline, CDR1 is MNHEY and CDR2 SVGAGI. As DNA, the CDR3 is TGTGCCACCGGACGGACTTCCTATGGCTACACCTTC. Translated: CATGRTSYGYTF.

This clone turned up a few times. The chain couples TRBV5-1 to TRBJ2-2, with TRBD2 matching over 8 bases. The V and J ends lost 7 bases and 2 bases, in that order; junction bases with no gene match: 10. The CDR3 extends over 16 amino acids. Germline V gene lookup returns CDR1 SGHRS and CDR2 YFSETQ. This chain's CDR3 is CASSRRGLDNTGELFF. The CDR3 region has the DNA TGCGCCAGCTCTCGCAGGGGACTAGATAACACCGGGGAGCTGTTTTTT.

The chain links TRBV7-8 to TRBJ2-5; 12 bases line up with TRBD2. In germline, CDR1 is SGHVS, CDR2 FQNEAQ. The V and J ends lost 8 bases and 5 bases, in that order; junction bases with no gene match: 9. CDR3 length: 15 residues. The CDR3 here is CASGQTSGGRETQYF. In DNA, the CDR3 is TGTGCCAGCGGCCAGACTAGCGGGGGTAGGGAGACCCAGTACTTC.

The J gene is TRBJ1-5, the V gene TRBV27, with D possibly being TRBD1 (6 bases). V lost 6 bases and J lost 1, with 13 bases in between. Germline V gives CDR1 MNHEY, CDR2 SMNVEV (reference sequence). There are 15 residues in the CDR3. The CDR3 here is CASSSQGGSNQPQHF. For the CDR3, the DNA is TGTGCCAGCAGCTCACAGGGAGGGAGCAATCAGCCCCAGCATTTT.

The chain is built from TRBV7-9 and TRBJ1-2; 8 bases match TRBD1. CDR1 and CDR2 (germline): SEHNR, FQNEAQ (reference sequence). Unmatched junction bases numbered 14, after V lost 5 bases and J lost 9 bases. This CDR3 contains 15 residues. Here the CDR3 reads CASSLGQARTISYTF. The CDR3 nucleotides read TGTGCCAGCAGCCTGGGACAGGCCCGAACTATAAGCTACACCTTC.

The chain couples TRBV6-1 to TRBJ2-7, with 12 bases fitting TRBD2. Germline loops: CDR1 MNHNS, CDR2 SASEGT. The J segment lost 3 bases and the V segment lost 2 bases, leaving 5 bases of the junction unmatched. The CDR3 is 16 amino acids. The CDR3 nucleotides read TGTGCCAGCAGTGAACTACTAGCGGGAGGCAACTACGAGCAGTACTTC. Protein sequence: CASSELLAGGNYEQYF.

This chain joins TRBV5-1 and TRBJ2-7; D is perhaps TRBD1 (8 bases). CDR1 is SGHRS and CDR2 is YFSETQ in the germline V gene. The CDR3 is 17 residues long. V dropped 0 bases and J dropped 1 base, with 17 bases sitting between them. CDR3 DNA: TGCGCCAGCAGCTTGGCCGAAACAGGGGGGGGATCCTACGAGCAGTACTTC. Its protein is CASSLAETGGGSYEQYF.

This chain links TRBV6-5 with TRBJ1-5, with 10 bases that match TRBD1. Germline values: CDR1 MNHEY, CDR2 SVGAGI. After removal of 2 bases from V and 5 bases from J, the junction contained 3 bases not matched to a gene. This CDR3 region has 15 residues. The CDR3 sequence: CASSYHGQGDQPQHF. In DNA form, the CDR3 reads TGTGCCAGCAGTTACCACGGACAGGGGGATCAGCCCCAGCATTTT.

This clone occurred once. The CDR3 region has the DNA TGTGCCAGCAGTACCCGGTCAGGGAGGTGGGAGACCCAGTACTTC. This encodes CASSTRSGRWETQYF. The V call is TRBV27, the J call TRBJ2-5; tentative D call: TRBD2 (6 bases). CDR3 size: 15 residues. From germline, CDR1 is MNHEY and CDR2 SMNVEV (reference sequence). The V end was cut by 5 bases, the J end by 5 bases, with 18 bases between.

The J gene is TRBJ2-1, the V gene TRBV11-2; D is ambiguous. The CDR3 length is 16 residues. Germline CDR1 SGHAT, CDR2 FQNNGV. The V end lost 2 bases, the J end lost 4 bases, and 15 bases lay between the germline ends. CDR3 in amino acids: CASSLFSARTYNEQFF. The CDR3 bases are TGTGCCAGCAGCTTATTCTCGGCTAGAACTTACAATGAGCAGTTCTTC.

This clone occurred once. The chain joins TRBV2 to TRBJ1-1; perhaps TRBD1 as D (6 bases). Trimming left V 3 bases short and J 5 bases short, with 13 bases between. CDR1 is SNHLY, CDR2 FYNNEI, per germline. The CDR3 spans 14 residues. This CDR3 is CASSDRGRSTEAFF. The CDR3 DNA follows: TGTGCCAGCAGTGACAGGGGACGGAGTACTGAAGCTTTCTTT.

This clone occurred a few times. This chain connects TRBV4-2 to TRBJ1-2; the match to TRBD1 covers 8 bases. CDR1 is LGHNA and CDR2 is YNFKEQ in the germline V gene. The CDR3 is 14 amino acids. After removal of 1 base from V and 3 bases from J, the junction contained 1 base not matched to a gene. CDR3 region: CASSQADRDYGYTF. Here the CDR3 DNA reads TGTGCCAGCAGCCAAGCGGACAGGGACTATGGCTACACCTTC.

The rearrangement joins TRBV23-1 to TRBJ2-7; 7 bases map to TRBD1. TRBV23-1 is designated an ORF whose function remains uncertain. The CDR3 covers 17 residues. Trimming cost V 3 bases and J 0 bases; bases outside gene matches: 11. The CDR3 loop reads CASSHPRTGFSSYEQYF. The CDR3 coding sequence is TGCGCCAGCAGTCACCCCCGGACAGGTTTTAGCTCCTACGAGCAGTACTTC.

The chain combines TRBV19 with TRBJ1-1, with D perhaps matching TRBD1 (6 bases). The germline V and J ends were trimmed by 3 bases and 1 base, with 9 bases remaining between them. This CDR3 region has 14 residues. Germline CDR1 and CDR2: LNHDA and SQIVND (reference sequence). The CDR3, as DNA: TGTGCCAGTAGTATCGGGGGGGCGAACACTGAAGCTTTCTTT. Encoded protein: CASSIGGANTEAFF.

DNA for the CDR3: TGTGCCAGCAGCTTGAATCCAGGGCCTAATCAGCCCCAGCATTTT. It yields the protein CASSLNPGPNQPQHF. The chain joins TRBV5-6 to TRBJ1-5; possibly TRBD1 for D (5 bases). The germline CDR1 and CDR2 sequences are SGHDT and YYEEEE. The CDR3 contains 15 residues. Trimming took 1 base from V and 4 from J, leaving 12 bases between them.

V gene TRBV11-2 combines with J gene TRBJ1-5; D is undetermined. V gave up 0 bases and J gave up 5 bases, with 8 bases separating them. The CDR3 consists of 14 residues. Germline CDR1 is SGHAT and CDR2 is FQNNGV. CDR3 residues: CASSLDRGDQPQHF. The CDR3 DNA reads TGTGCCAGCAGCTTAGACAGAGGCGATCAGCCCCAGCATTTT.

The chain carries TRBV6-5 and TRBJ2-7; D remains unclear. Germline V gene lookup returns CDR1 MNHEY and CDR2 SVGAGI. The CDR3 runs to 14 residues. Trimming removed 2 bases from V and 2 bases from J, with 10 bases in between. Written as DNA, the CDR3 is TGTGCCAGCAGTTACATTCCTGACACCTACGAGCAGTACTTC. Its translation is CASSYIPDTYEQYF.